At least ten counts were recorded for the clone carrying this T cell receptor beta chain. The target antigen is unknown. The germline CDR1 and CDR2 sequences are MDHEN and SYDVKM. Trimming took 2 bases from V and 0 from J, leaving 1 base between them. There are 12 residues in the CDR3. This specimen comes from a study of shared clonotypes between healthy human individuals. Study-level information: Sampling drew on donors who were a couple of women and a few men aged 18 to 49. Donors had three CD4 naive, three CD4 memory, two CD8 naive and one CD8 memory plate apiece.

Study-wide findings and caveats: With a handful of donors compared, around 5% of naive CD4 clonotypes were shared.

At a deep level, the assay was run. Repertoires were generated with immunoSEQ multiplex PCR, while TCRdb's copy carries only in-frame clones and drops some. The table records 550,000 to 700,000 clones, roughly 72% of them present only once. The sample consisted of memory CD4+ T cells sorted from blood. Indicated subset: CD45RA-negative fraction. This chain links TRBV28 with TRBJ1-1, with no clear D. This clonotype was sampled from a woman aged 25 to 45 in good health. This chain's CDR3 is CASSLVNTEAFF. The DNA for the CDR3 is TGTGCCAGCAGTTTAGTGAACACTGAAGCTTTCTTT.